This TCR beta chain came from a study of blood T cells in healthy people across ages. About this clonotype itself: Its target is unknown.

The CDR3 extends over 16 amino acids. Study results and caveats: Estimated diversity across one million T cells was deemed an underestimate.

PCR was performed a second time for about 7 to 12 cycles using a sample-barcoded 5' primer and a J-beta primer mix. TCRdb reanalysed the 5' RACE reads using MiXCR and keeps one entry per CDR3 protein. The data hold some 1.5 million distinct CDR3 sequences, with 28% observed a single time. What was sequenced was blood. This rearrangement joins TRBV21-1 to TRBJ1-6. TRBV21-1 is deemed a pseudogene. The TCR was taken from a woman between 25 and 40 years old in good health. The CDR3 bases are TGTGCCAGCAGCAAAAGGGAGGATAGCCGGGGTTCACCCCTCCACTTT. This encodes CASSKREDSRGSPLHF.